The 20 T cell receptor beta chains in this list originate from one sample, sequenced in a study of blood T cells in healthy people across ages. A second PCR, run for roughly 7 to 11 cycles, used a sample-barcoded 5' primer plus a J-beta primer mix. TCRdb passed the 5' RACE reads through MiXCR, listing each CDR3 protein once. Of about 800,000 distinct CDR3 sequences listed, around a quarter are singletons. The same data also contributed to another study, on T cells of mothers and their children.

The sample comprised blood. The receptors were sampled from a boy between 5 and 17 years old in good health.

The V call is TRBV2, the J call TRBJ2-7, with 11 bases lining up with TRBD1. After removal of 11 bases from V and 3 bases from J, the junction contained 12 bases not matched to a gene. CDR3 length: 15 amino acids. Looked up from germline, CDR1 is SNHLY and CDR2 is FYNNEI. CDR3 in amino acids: CARSSSGQGGYEQYF. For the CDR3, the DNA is TGTGCCCGTTCCTCATCGGGACAGGGGGGCTACGAGCAGTACTTC.

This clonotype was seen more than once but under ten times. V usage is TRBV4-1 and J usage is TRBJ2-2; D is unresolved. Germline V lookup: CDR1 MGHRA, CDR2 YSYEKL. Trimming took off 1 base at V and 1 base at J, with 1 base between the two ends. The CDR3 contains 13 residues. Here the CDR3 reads CASSQGNTGELFF. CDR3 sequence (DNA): TGCGCCAGCAGCCAAGGGAACACCGGGGAGCTGTTTTTT.

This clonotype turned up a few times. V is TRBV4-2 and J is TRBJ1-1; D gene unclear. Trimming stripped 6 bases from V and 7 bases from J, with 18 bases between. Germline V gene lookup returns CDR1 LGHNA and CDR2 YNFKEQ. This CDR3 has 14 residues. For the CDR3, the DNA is TGTGCCAGCAGATATAACGCGGGAGTACGTGAAGCTTTCTTT. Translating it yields CASRYNAGVREAFF.

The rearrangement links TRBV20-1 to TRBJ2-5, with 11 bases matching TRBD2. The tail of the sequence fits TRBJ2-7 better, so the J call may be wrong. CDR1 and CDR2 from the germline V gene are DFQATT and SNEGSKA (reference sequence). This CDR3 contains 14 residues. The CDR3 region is CSSVLAGAAHEQYF. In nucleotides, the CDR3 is TGCAGTTCAGTACTAGCGGGGGCAGCCCACGAGCAGTACTTC.

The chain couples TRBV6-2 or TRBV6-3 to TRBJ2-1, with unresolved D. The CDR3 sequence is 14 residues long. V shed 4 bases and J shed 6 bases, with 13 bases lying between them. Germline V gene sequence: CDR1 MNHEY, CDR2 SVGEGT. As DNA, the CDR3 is TGTGCCAGCAGTTTTTTGACCCCCATCAATGAGCAGTTCTTC. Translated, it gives CASSFLTPINEQFF.

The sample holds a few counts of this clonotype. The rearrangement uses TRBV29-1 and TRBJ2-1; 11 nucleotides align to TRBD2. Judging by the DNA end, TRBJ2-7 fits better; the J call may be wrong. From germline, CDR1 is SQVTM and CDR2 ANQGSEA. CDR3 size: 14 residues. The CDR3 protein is CSVEASGRFDEQYF. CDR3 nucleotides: TGCAGCGTTGAAGCTAGCGGGAGGTTTGACGAGCAGTACTTC.

This CDR3 reads CASNMGLANHEQFF. In nucleotides, the CDR3 is TGTGCCAGCAATATGGGACTAGCGAACCATGAGCAGTTCTTC. The rearrangement uses TRBV2 and TRBJ2-5; 10 bases are shared with TRBD2. Matching the DNA end better, TRBJ2-1 makes the J call doubtful. CDR1 and CDR2 from the germline V gene are SNHLY and FYNNEI. The CDR3 is 14 residues long.

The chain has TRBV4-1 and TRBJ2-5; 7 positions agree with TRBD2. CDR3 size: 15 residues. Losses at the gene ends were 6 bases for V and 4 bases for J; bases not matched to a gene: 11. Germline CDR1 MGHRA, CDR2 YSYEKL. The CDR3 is CASSPSGSAGETQYF. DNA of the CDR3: TGCGCCAGCAGTCCTAGCGGATCGGCGGGAGAGACCCAGTACTTC.

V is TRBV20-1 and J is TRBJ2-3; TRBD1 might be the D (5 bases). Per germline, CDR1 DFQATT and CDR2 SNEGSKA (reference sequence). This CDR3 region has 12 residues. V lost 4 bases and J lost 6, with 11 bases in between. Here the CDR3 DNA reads TGCAGTGCTACCCGGCAGGGCGATACGCAGTATTTT. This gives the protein CSATRQGDTQYF.

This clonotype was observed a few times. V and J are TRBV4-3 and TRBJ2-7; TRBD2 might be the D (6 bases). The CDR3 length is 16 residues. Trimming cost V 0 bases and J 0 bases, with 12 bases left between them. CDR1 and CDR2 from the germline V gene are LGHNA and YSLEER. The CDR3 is CASSQDGGVSSYEQYF. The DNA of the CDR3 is TGCGCCAGCAGCCAAGATGGCGGGGTTTCCTCCTACGAGCAGTACTTC.

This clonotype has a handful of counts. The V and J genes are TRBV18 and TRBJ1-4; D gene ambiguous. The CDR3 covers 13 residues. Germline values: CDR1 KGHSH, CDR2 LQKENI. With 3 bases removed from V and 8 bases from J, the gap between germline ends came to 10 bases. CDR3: CASSPLQSEKLFF. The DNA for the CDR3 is TGTGCCAGCTCACCCCTGCAAAGCGAAAAACTGTTTTTT.

This CDR3 reads CASSGRDTETQYF. Written as DNA, the CDR3 is TGTGCCAGCAGTGGACGGGACACAGAGACCCAGTACTTC. J is TRBJ2-5 and V is TRBV28; D is perhaps TRBD1 (6 bases). The CDR3 runs to 13 residues. Trimming pared 5 bases from V and 4 bases from J, leaving 11 bases between. Germline V gives CDR1 MDHEN, CDR2 SYDVKM.

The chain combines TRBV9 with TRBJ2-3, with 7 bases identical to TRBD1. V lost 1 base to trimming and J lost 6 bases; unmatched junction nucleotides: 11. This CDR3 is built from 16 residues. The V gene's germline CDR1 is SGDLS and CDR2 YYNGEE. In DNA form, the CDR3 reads TGTGCCAGCAGCGTACGTTCCGACAGGGTGAGGGATACGCAGTATTTT. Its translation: CASSVRSDRVRDTQYF.

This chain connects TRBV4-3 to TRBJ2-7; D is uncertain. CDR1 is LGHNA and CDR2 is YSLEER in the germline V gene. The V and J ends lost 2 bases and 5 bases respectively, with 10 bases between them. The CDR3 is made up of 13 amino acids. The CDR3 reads CASSQRPDDEQYF. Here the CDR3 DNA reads TGCGCCAGCAGCCAAAGACCCGACGACGAGCAGTACTTC.

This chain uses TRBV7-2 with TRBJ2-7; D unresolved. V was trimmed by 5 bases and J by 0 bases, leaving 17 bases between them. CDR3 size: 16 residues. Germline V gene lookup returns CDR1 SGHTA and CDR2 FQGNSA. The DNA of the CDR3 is TGTGCCAGCAGCCCAGGCTCAGCTGCGAGCTCCTACGAGCAGTACTTC. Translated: CASSPGSAASSYEQYF.

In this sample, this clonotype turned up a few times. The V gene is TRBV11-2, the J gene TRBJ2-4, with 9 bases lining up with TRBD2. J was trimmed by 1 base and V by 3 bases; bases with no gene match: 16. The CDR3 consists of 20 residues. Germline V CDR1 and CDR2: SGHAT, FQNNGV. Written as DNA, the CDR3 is TGTGCCAGCAGCTTCTTCTCTTGGAAAAAGCGGGAGGTCGCCAAAAACATTCAGTACTTC. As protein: CASSFFSWKKREVAKNIQYF.

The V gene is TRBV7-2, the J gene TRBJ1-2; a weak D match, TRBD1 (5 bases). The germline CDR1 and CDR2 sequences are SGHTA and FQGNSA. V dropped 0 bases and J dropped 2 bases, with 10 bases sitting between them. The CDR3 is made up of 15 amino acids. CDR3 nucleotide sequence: TGTGCCAGCAGCTTAGCGCTCCGGGACAACTATGGCTACACCTTC. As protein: CASSLALRDNYGYTF.

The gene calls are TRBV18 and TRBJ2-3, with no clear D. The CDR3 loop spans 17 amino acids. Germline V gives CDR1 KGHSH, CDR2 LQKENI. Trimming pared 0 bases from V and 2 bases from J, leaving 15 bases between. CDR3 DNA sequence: TGTGCCAGCTCACCACCTGGGTGGGCAGGCAACACAGATACGCAGTATTTT. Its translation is CASSPPGWAGNTDTQYF.

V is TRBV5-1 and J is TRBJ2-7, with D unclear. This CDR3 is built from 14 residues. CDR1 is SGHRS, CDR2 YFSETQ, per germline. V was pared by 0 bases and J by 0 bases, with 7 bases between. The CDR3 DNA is TGCGCCAGCAGCTTGGATGGTTTCTCCTACGAGCAGTACTTC. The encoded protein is CASSLDGFSYEQYF.

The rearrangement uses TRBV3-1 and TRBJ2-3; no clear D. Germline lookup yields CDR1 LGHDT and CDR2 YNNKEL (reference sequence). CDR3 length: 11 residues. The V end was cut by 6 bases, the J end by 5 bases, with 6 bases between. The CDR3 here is CASSAIDTQYF. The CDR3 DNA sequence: TGTGCCAGCAGTGCGATAGATACGCAGTATTTT.